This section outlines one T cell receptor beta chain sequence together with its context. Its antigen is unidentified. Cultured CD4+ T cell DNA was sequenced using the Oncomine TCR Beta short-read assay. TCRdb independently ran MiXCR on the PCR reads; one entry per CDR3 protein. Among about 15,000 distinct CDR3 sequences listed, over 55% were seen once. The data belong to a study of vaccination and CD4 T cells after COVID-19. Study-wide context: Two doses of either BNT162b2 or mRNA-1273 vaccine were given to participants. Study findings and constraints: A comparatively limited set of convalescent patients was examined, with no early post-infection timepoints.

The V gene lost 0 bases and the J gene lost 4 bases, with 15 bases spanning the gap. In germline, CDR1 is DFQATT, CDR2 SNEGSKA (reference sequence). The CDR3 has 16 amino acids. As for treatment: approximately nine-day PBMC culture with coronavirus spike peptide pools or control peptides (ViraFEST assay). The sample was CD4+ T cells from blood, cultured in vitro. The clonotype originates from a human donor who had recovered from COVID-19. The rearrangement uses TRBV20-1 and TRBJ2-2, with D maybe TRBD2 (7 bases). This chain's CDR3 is CSARDPGGHITGELFF. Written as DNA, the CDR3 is TGCAGTGCTAGAGATCCCGGGGGGCACATCACCGGGGAGCTGTTTTTT.